Listed below are T cell receptor beta chains from one sample, sequenced in a study of naive and memory T cell subsets. One entry per CDR3 protein, called by TCRdb with MiXCR from the UMI-ligation and nested PCR reads. The repertoire consists of some 110,000 distinct CDR3 sequences, with just over 35% occurring once and the leading ten covering more than 0.8%. Sequenced sample: central memory CD4+ T cells from blood. The source is a human donor in good health. The CDR3 runs from the conserved cysteine through the conserved F or W. A D gene is named only where the DNA matches it firmly. A row's size may be missing; if present it is once, few, many or a size class.

j_gene: TRBJ1-2; abundance: NA; v_gene: TRBV6-1; d_gene: NA; len: 14; CDR3aa: CASSLGGRDYGYTF; CDR3nt: TGTGCCAGCAGTTTGGGGGGGCGCGACTATGGCTACACCTTC
j_gene: TRBJ2-2; abundance: NA; v_gene: TRBV29-1; d_gene: NA; len: 14; CDR3aa: CSVSKAGATGELFF; CDR3nt: TGCAGCGTTTCGAAGGCAGGGGCCACCGGGGAGCTGTTTTTT
j_gene: TRBJ2-1; abundance: NA; v_gene: TRBV19; d_gene: TRBD2; len: 20; CDR3aa: CASSPPLGLAGAGSYNEQFF; CDR3nt: TGTGCCAGTAGCCCCCCCCTCGGGCTAGCGGGAGCTGGGTCCTACAATGAGCAGTTCTTC
j_gene: TRBJ2-7; abundance: NA; v_gene: TRBV4-1; d_gene: NA; len: 17; CDR3aa: CASSQEIPLGSLSEQYF; CDR3nt: TGCGCCAGCAGCCAAGAAATTCCCCTCGGGAGTCTGTCCGAGCAGTACTTC
j_gene: TRBJ2-6; abundance: NA; v_gene: TRBV4-1; d_gene: NA; len: 14; CDR3aa: CASSQLSGANVLTF; CDR3nt: TGCGCCAGCAGCCAGCTCTCTGGGGCCAACGTCCTGACTTTC
j_gene: TRBJ2-5; abundance: NA; v_gene: TRBV12-3/TRBV12-4; d_gene: TRBD2; len: 13; CDR3aa: CASSLWGGETQYF; CDR3nt: TGTGCCAGCAGTTTGTGGGGGGGAGAGACCCAGTACTTC
j_gene: TRBJ1-1; abundance: NA; v_gene: TRBV20-1; d_gene: NA; len: 15; CDR3aa: CSARDGERVFTEAFF; CDR3nt: TGCAGTGCTAGAGACGGAGAAAGAGTATTCACTGAAGCTTTCTTT
j_gene: TRBJ2-1; abundance: NA; v_gene: TRBV20-1; d_gene: TRBD2; len: 18; CDR3aa: CSARDPGPRTSGIDEQFF; CDR3nt: TGCAGTGCTAGAGATCCTGGGCCCCGGACTAGCGGGATCGATGAGCAGTTCTTC
j_gene: TRBJ2-7; abundance: few; v_gene: TRBV7-8; d_gene: NA; len: 13; CDR3aa: CASSPQLTYEQYF; CDR3nt: TGTGCCAGCAGCCCCCAGTTGACCTACGAGCAGTACTTC
j_gene: TRBJ1-5; abundance: NA; v_gene: TRBV27; d_gene: TRBD1; len: 16; CDR3aa: CASNRTGAYSNQPQHF; CDR3nt: TGTGCCAGCAATAGAACAGGGGCCTATAGCAATCAGCCCCAGCATTTT